A single count supports the clone carrying this T cell receptor beta chain. It was genomic DNA that served as the template for profiling TCR beta VDJ and CDR3. TCRdb re-called the reads through MiXCR, storing one row per CDR3 protein. This table holds around 150,000 distinct CDR3 sequences, about 50% found once. These data belong to a study of CD8+CD57+ T cells in acquired aplastic anemia. CD8+CD57+ cell expansion had been shown by flow cytometry in patients chosen for sequencing. The CDR3 contains 14 residues. V was shortened by 0 bases and J by 6 bases, with 13 bases between the two germline ends. Germline assignment: CDR1 SGDLS and CDR2 YYNGEE.

Material for sequencing was sorted CD4+, CD8+, or CD8+CD57+ T cells (not recorded which) from PBMCs. The chain joins TRBV9 to TRBJ2-7; D not certain. This TCR was sampled from a human donor with aplastic anemia. CDR3 DNA: TGTGCCAGCAGCGTAGACCCTAGAAATAGCGAGCAGTACTTC. This translates into CASSVDPRNSEQYF. Full variable domain (outside the CDR3, taken from reference TRBV9 and TRBJ2-7): DSGVTQTPKHLITATGQRVTLRCSPRSGDLSVYWYQQSLDQGLQFLIQYYNGEERAKGNILERFSAQQFPDLHSELNLSSLELGDSALYFCASSVDPRNSEQYFGPGTRLTVT.